This T cell receptor beta chain was sequenced for a study of T cell responses to AZD1222 COVID-19 vaccine. This clone has just a few counts. V trimming: 6 bases; J trimming: 4 bases; junction bases outside the gene matches: 10. CDR1 is MNHEY, CDR2 SMNVEV, per germline (reference sequence). This CDR3 comprises 16 residues. Sequenced by immunoSEQ multiplex PCR; TCRdb stores in-frame clones only, minus some. Here the sample spans roughly 150,000 clones, roughly 90% being singletons. The rearrangement uses TRBV27 and TRBJ2-1; TRBD1 aligns across 9 bases. The origin of this receptor is an adult in good health. Here the sequenced sample was peripheral blood, taken on day 0 of AZD1222 vaccination. Here the CDR3 reads CASRGAGQGLYNEQFF. CDR3 coding DNA: TGTGCCAGCAGGGGAGCGGGACAGGGTTTATACAATGAGCAGTTCTTC.